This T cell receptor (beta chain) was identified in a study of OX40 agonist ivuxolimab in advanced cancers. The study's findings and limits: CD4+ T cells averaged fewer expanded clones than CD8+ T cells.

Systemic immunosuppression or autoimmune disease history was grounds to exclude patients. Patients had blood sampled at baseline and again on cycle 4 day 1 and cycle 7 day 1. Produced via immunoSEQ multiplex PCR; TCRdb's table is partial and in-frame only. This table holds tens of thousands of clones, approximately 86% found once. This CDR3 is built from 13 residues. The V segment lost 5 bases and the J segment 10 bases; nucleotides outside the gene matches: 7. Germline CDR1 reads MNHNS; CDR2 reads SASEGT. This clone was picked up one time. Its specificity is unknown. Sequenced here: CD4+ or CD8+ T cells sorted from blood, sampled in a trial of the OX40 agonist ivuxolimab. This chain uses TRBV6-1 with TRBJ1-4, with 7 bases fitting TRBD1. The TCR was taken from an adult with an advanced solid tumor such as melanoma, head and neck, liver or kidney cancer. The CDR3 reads CASSPRQGGKLFF. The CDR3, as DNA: TGTGCCAGCAGTCCCAGACAGGGTGGAAAACTGTTTTTT.